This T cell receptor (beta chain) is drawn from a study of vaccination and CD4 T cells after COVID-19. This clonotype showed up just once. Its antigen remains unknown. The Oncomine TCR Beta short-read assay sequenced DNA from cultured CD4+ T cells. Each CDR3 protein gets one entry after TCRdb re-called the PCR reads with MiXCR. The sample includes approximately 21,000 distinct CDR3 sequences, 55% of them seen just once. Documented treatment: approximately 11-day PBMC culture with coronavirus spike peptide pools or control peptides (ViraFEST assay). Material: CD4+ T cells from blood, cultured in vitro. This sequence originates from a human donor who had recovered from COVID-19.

For the CDR3, the DNA is TGTGCTAGTGCCCAGCCACAGGGCCCCGAGACCCAGTACTTC. Protein: CASAQPQGPETQYF. The chain has TRBV12-5 and TRBJ2-5; TRBD1 is a possible D gene (6 bases). CDR1 is LGHNT and CDR2 is FRNRAP in the germline V gene. V lost 7 bases, J lost 5 bases, and 17 bases lay in between. This CDR3 has 14 amino acids.